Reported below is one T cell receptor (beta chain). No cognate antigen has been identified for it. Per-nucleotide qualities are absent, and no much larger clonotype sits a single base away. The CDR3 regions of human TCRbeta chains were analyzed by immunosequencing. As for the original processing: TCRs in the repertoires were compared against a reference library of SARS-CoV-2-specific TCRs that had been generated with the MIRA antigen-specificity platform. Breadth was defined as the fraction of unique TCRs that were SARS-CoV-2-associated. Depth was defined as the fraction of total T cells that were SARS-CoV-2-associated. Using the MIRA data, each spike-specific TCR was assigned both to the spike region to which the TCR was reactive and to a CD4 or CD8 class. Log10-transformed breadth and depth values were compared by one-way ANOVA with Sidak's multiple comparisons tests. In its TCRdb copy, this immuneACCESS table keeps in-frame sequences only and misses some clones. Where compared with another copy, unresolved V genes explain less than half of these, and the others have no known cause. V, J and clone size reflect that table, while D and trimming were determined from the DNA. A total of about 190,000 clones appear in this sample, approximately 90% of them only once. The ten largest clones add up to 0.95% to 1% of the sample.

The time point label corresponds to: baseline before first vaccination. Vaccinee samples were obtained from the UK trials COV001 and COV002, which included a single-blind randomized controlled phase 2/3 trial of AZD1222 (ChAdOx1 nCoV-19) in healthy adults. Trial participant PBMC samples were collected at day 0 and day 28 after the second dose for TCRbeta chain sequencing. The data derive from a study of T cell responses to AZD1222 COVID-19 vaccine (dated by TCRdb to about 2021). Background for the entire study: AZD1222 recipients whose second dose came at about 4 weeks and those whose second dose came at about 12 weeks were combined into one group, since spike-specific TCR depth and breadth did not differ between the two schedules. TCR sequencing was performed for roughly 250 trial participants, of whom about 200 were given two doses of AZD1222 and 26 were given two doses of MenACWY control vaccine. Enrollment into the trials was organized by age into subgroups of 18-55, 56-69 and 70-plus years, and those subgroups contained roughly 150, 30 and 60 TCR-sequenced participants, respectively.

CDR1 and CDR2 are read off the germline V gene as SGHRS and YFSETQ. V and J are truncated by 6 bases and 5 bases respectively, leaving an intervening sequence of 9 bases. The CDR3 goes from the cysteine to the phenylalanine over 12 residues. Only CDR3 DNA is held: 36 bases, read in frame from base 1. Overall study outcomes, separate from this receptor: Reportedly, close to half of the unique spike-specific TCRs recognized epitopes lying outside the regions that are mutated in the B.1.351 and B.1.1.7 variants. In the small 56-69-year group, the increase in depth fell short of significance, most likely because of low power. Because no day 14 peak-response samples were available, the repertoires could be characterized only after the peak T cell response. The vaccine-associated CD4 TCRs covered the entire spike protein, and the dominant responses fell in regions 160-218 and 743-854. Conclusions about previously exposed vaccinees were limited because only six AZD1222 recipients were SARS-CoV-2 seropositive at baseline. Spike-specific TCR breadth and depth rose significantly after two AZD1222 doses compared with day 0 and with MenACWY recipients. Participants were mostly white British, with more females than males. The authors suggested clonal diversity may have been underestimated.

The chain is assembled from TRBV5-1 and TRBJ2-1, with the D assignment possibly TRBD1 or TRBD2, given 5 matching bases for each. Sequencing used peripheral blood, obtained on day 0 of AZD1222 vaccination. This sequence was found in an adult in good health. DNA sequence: TGCGCCAGCAATCTGGGGGACAATGAGCAGTTCTTC. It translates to CASNLGDNEQFF.